Only a few counts were recorded for the clone carrying this TCR beta chain. The antigen remains unidentified. The PCR employed 60 Vbeta primers together with 13 Jbeta primers. Generated by immunoSEQ multiplex PCR, the TCRdb table keeps only in-frame clones and is missing some. This sample carries 150,000 to 200,000 clones, 70% to 80% of them seen once, and the ten largest clones take around an eighth. All donors participated as healthy donors of bone marrow. The data stem from a study of cytomegalovirus exposure and HLA in healthy donors. Study background: There were some 380 genotyped donors. Of these, roughly 80% fell in the genetic ancestry cluster associated with self-reported Caucasian donors. Whole-study findings and limits: Reports state that TCR beta sequences accurately predicted most subjects' HLA-A and HLA-B alleles. An analysis done earlier found most TCR beta V segments productive about 90% or about 30% of the time.

The J segment lost 4 bases and the V segment lost 6 bases, leaving 6 bases of the junction unmatched. This CDR3 is 13 amino acids long. CDR1 and CDR2 from the germline V gene are MNHEY and SVGAGI. The V call is TRBV6-5, the J call TRBJ2-7; TRBD1 aligns across 7 bases. This sequence was found in a woman aged 25 to 39 in good health and CMV-seropositive. The specimen was PBMCs. Here the CDR3 reads CASRPGQLYEQYF. Written as DNA, the CDR3 is TGTGCCAGCAGGCCGGGACAGCTTTACGAGCAGTACTTC.